Each of the 16 T cell receptor beta chains below was sequenced from the same sample in a study of radiation and T cells in renal cell carcinoma. Assay: immunoSEQ multiplex PCR; the TCRdb copy retains only in-frame clones and omits some. The table records roughly 150,000 clones, 87% of them present only once. Sample time point: blood 2 weeks post-SBRT. Noted treatment: 15 Gy SBRT to primary tumor, nephrectomy 4 weeks later. This material consisted of blood, taken from a patient whose treatment included radiotherapy and nephrectomy. The receptors come from a woman aged 45-65 years with renal cell carcinoma.

The chain links TRBV5-1 to TRBJ2-3; 8 nucleotides match TRBD2. The V and J ends lost 0 bases and 5 bases, in that order; junction bases with no gene match: 5. The CDR3 contains 15 residues. CDR1 is SGHRS and CDR2 is YFSETQ in the germline V gene. The CDR3 is CASSLGGAGGDTQYF. In DNA, the CDR3 is TGCGCCAGCAGCTTGGGCGGCGCGGGGGGAGATACGCAGTATTTT.

J is TRBJ2-7 and V is TRBV7-9, with unresolved D. The CDR3 length is 14 residues. Trimming left V 5 bases short and J 6 bases short, with 17 bases between. Germline V CDR1 and CDR2: SEHNR, FQNEAQ (reference sequence). This chain's CDR3 is CASSERHYLGEQYF. The CDR3 DNA is TGTGCCAGCAGCGAACGACATTACTTGGGCGAGCAGTACTTC. Looking up the rest from reference TRBV7-9 and TRBJ2-7 gives the full variable domain: DTGVSQNPRHKITKRGQNVTFRCDPISEHNRLYWYRQTLGQGPEFLTYFQNEAQLEKSRLLSDRFSAERPKGSFSTLEIQRTEQGDSAMYLCASSERHYLGEQYFGPGTRLTVT.

This chain uses TRBV9 with TRBJ1-4; TRBD1 matches 7 bases. The germline gives CDR1 SGDLS, CDR2 YYNGEE. The CDR3 sequence is 14 residues long. The ends lost 1 base at V and 8 bases at J; junction bases unmatched: 5. The CDR3 DNA is TGTGCCAGCAGCGTATTCGACAGGGACGAAAAACTGTTTTTT. It yields the protein CASSVFDRDEKLFF.

The V and J genes are TRBV19 and TRBJ1-2; TRBD1 agrees at 10 bases. Trimming at V came to 5 bases and at J to 5 bases, leaving 5 bases not matched to a gene. The CDR3 consists of 14 residues. CDR1 and CDR2 from the germline V gene are LNHDA and SQIVND (reference sequence). The DNA of the CDR3 is TGTGCCAGTAGTGCCCGGGACAGGGGATATGGCTACACCTTC. It is translated as CASSARDRGYGYTF.

The chain links TRBV18 to TRBJ1-4; perhaps TRBD1 as D (5 bases). CDR1 is KGHSH and CDR2 is LQKENI in the germline V gene. V was clipped by 1 base and J by 5 bases, with 8 bases between them. This CDR3 is built from 14 residues. This chain's CDR3 is CASSPQGRNEKLFF. In DNA form, the CDR3 reads TGTGCCAGCTCACCACAGGGACGGAATGAAAAACTGTTTTTT.

This clone was detected once. This chain joins TRBV5-1 and TRBJ2-3; D may match TRBD1 or TRBD2 (6 bases each). V gave up 0 bases and J gave up 5 bases, with 10 bases separating them. This CDR3 contains 14 residues. Germline CDR1 is SGHRS and CDR2 is YFSETQ. The CDR3: CASSLEGGRDTQYF. CDR3 DNA sequence: TGCGCCAGCAGCTTGGAGGGGGGCAGAGATACGCAGTATTTT.

The J gene is TRBJ2-1, the V gene TRBV12-5; 11 nucleotides align to TRBD2. J gave up 0 bases and V 3 bases, and 10 bases lay outside the gene matches. The CDR3 sequence is 19 residues long. Germline V gene sequence: CDR1 LGHNT, CDR2 FRNRAP. CDR3 in amino acids: CASGLKTSGASYSYNEQFF. The CDR3 region has the DNA TGTGCTAGTGGTTTAAAGACTAGCGGGGCTTCCTACTCCTACAATGAGCAGTTCTTC.

The chain couples TRBV18 to TRBJ2-2; D is ambiguous. The CDR3 totals 15 residues. V lost 6 bases to trimming and J lost 2 bases, with 13 bases between them. Germline V CDR1 and CDR2: KGHSH, LQKENI. As DNA, the CDR3 is TGTGCCAGCTCCCAAGGACCTAGAAACACCGGGGAGCTGTTTTTT. It specifies CASSQGPRNTGELFF.

Details on this clone: Other DNA sequences in this sample translate to the same CDR3. CDR3 sequence: CASSKTSGAYNEQFF. CDR3 nucleotides: TGTGCCAGCAGTAAGACTAGCGGGGCCTACAATGAGCAGTTCTTC. The chain carries TRBV6-5 and TRBJ2-1, with 11 bases identical to TRBD2. The V gene end was trimmed by 5 bases and the J gene end by 2 bases; junction bases not matched to a gene: 2. The CDR3 consists of 15 residues. Germline CDR1 is MNHEY and CDR2 is SVGAGI.

V is TRBV6-5 and J is TRBJ2-7, with TRBD1 as a possible D gene (5 bases). The CDR3 length is 14 residues. V was trimmed by 5 bases and J by 2 bases, leaving 13 bases between them. In germline, CDR1 is MNHEY, CDR2 SVGAGI. CDR3 protein: CASSKTTAPYEQYF. In DNA form, the CDR3 reads TGTGCCAGCAGTAAAACGACAGCTCCCTACGAGCAGTACTTC.

This clone has a handful of counts. DNA of the CDR3: TGTGCCAGCACCCACCGGCAGACTGCGGGGTACGAGCAGTACTTC. This codes for CASTHRQTAGYEQYF. This chain uses TRBV5-5 with TRBJ2-7, with D possibly being TRBD2 (6 bases). The CDR3 extends over 15 amino acids. V was pared by 6 bases and J by 4 bases, with 20 bases between. CDR1 is SGHKS, CDR2 YYEKEE, per germline (reference sequence).

The chain employs TRBV5-1 and TRBJ1-1, with 8 positions matching TRBD1. The CDR3 has 16 amino acids. With V trimmed by 4 bases and J by 8 bases, 16 bases remained unmatched. Germline V gives CDR1 SGHRS, CDR2 YFSETQ. This CDR3 reads CASSLNPGTGFNEAFF. The DNA of the CDR3 is TGCGCCAGCAGCCTGAACCCAGGGACAGGCTTCAACGAAGCTTTCTTT.

J is TRBJ1-4 and V is TRBV5-5, with D maybe TRBD1 (5 bases). CDR1 and CDR2 (germline): SGHKS, YYEKEE (reference sequence). The CDR3 runs to 16 residues. Trimming pared 2 bases from V and 6 bases from J, leaving 17 bases between. In DNA form, the CDR3 reads TGTGCCAGCAGCTTCCTTGGGGGTGCGATCGATGAAAAACTGTTTTTT. Protein: CASSFLGGAIDEKLFF.

V is TRBV7-6 and J is TRBJ2-1; 14 bases match TRBD2. Germline CDR1 and CDR2: SGHVS and FNYEAQ. The CDR3 runs to 18 residues. V dropped 2 bases and J dropped 5; count of bases not matched to a gene: 8. The CDR3 spells CASSLLTSGGALDNEQFF. CDR3 sequence (DNA): TGTGCCAGCAGCTTATTGACTAGCGGGGGGGCCTTGGACAATGAGCAGTTCTTC. Full variable domain (remainder filled in from reference TRBV7-6 and TRBJ2-1): GAGVSQSPRYKVTKRGQDVALRCDPISGHVSLYWYRQALGQGPEFLTYFNYEAQQDKSGLPNDRFSAERPEGSISTLTIQRTEQRDSAMYRCASSLLTSGGALDNEQFFGPGTRLTVL.

The chain is built from TRBV6-6 and TRBJ1-5; D is possibly TRBD1 (5 bases). The CDR3 totals 13 residues. The V end was cut by 2 bases, the J end by 4 bases, with 6 bases between. CDR1 and CDR2 (germline): MNHNY, SVGAGI (reference sequence). This CDR3 reads CASSYGGNQPQHF. The CDR3 region has the DNA TGTGCCAGCAGTTACGGGGGTAATCAGCCCCAGCATTTT.

This chain joins TRBV6-8 and TRBJ1-5, with 10 bases matching TRBD1. The length of the CDR3 is 13 residues. Germline loops: CDR1 MNHGY, CDR2 SAAAGT. J lost 1 base, V lost 11 bases, and 2 bases had no gene match. CDR3 bases: TGTGCCGGACAGGGGGGAAGCAATCAGCCCCAGCATTTT. Translating gives CAGQGGSNQPQHF.